The present entry profiles one TCR beta chain with its context. Its antigen is currently unknown. This record belongs to a study of cytomegalovirus exposure and HLA in healthy donors. Study findings and constraints: In most subjects, TCR beta sequences reportedly gave accurate predictions of HLA-A and HLA-B alleles. There were a few CMV-associated chains whose specificity for CMV antigens was confirmed in vitro. Cytomegalovirus association was assigned to about 180 TCR beta chains.

Primers included in the PCR were 60 Vbeta and 13 Jbeta primers. Measured with immunoSEQ multiplex PCR; TCRdb has only the in-frame clones, and not every one. The sample includes 95,000 to 150,000 clones, 70% to 85% of them seen just once. Germline CDR1 reads WNHNN; CDR2 reads SYGVQD (reference sequence). Trimming stripped 9 bases from V and 5 bases from J, with 13 bases between. The CDR3 has 12 residues. V gene TRBV10-1 combines with J gene TRBJ1-2; tentatively, D is TRBD1 (6 bases). Sequenced: PBMCs. The clonotype comes from a human donor in good health. The CDR3 DNA follows: TGCGCCAGTTCCGGGACATCTTATGGCTACACCTTC. Protein: CASSGTSYGYTF.